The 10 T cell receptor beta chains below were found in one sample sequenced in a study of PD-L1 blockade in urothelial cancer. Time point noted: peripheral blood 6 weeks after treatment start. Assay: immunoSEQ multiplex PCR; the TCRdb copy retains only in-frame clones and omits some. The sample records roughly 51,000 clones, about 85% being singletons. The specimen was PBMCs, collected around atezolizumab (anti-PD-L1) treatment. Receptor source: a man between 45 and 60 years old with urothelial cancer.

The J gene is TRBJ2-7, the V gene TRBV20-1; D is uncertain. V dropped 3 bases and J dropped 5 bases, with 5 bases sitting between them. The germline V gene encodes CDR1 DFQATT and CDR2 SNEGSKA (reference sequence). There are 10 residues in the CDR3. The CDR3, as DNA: TGCAGTGCTAGTGTTAACGAGCAGTACTTC. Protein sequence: CSASVNEQYF.

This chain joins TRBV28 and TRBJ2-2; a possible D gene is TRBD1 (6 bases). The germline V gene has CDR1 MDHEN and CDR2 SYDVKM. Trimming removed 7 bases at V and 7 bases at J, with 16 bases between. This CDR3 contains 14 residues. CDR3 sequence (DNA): TGTGCCAGCAACCACGAGGGGGTGAGCGGGGAGCTGTTTTTT. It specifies CASNHEGVSGELFF. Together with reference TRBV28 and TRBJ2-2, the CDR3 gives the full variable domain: DVKVTQSSRYLVKRTGEKVFLECVQDMDHENMFWYRQDPGLGLRLIYFSYDVKMKEKGDIPEGYSVSREKKERFSLILESASTNQTSMYLCASNHEGVSGELFFGEGSRLTVL.

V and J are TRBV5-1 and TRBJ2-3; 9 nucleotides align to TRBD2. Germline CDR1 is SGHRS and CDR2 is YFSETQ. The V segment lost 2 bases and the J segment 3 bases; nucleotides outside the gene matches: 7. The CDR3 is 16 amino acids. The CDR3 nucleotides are TGCGCCAGCAGCTTAAGTCCTAGCGGGATTACAGATACGCAGTATTTT. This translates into CASSLSPSGITDTQYF.

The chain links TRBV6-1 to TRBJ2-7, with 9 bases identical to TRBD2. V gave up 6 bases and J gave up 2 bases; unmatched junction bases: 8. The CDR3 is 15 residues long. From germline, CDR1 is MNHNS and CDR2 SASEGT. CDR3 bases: TGTGCCAGCAGGGGTAAGCGGGAGGCAACCTACGAGCAGTACTTC. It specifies CASRGKREATYEQYF.

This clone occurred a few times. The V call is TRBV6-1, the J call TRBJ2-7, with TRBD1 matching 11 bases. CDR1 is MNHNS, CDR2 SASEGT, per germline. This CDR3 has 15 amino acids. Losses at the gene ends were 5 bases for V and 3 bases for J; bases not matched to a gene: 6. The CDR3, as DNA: TGTGCCAGCAGTCCCAGGACAGGGGGCAACTACGAGCAGTACTTC. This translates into CASSPRTGGNYEQYF.

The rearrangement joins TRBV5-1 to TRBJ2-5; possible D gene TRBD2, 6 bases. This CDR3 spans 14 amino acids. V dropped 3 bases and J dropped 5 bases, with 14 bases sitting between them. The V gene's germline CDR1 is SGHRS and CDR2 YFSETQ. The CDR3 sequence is CASSSARAGETQYF. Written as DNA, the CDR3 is TGCGCCAGCAGCTCCGCCCGGGCGGGGGAGACCCAGTACTTC.

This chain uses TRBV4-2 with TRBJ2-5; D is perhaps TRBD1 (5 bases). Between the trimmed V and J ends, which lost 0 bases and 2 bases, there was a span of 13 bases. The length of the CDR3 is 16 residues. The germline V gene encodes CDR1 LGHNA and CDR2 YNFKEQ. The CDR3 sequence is CASSQESARAQETQYF. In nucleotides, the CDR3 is TGTGCCAGCAGCCAAGAGTCTGCCAGGGCACAAGAGACCCAGTACTTC.

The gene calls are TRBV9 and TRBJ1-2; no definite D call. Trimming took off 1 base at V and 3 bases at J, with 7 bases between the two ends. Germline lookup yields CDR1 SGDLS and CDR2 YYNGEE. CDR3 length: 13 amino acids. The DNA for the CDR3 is TGTGCCAGCAGCGTAAACAGCCACTATGGCTACACCTTC. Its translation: CASSVNSHYGYTF.

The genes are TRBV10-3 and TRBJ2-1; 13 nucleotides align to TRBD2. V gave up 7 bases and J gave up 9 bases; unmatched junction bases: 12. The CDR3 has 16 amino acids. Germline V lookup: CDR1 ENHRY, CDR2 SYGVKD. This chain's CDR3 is CAIKGTSGKFIGEQFF. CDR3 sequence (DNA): TGTGCCATCAAGGGGACTAGCGGGAAATTTATTGGTGAGCAGTTCTTC.

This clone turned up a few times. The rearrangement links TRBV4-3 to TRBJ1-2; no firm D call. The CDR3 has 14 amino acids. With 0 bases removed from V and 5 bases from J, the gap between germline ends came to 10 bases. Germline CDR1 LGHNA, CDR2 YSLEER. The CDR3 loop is CASSQDRRAYGYTF. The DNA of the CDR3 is TGCGCCAGCAGCCAAGATCGGAGGGCTTATGGCTACACCTTC.